This entry lists 19 T cell receptor beta chains sequenced from one sample in a study. The data were produced by immunoSEQ multiplex PCR, yet TCRdb's version contains in-frame clones alone and is incomplete. The sample contains approximately 50,000 clones, approximately 93% of which appear only once. Sequencing used PBMCs. Source of these receptors: a man in his forties with rheumatoid arthritis.

V is TRBV27 and J is TRBJ1-5; D is uncertain. This CDR3 is built from 14 residues. V gave up 2 bases and J gave up 5 bases, with 10 bases separating them. Germline-derived CDR1 and CDR2 are MNHEY and SMNVEV (reference sequence). The DNA for the CDR3 is TGTGCCAGCAGTTTACAAGGATCGGATCAGCCCCAGCATTTT. Translation gives CASSLQGSDQPQHF.

This clone was observed a handful of times. The CDR3: CASSLGADNQPQHF. The DNA of the CDR3 is TGTGCCAGCAGTTTAGGGGCTGACAATCAGCCCCAGCATTTT. The chain employs TRBV28 and TRBJ1-5; perhaps TRBD1 as D (5 bases). The ends were cut back, 2 bases at V and 3 bases at J, with 8 bases in the middle. The germline V gene has CDR1 MDHEN and CDR2 SYDVKM. This CDR3 region has 14 residues.

The chain joins TRBV30 to TRBJ1-5, with 7 bases matching TRBD1. Germline CDR1 GTSNPN, CDR2 SVGIG (reference sequence). The V and J ends lost 2 bases and 3 bases, in that order; junction bases with no gene match: 4. This CDR3 has 14 residues. The CDR3 region is CAWSLGTDNQPQHF. In nucleotides, the CDR3 is TGTGCCTGGAGTTTAGGGACAGACAATCAGCCCCAGCATTTT. Full variable domain (outside the CDR3, taken from reference TRBV30 and TRBJ1-5): SQTIHQWPATLVQPVGSPLSLECTVEGTSNPNLYWYRQAAGRGLQLLFYSVGIGQISSEVPQNLSASRPQDRQFILSSKKLLLSDSGFYLCAWSLGTDNQPQHFGDGTRLSIL.

This clone was counted once. The CDR3 is CASSGTGTHYGYTF. CDR3 DNA: TGTGCCAGCAGTGGTACCGGGACACACTATGGCTACACCTTC. This rearrangement joins TRBV25-1 to TRBJ1-2, with D perhaps matching TRBD1 (6 bases). Between the trimmed V and J ends, which lost 4 bases and 3 bases, there was a span of 12 bases. The CDR3 is made up of 14 amino acids. The germline gives CDR1 MGHDK, CDR2 SYGVNS.

This rearrangement joins TRBV25-1 to TRBJ2-5; 7 nucleotides line up with TRBD1. The V gene end was trimmed by 3 bases and the J gene end by 0 bases; junction bases not matched to a gene: 7. This CDR3 has 16 amino acids. Germline V gene sequence: CDR1 MGHDK, CDR2 SYGVNS. CDR3 sequence reads: CASSDWDSKHQETQYF. The CDR3 DNA is TGTGCCAGCAGTGATTGGGACAGTAAACACCAAGAGACCCAGTACTTC.

The chain employs TRBV7-3 and TRBJ2-1; weak D call: TRBD2 (6 bases). V was pared by 2 bases and J by 3 bases, with 11 bases between. The CDR3 is 15 amino acids. Germline V gene data show CDR1 as SGHTA and CDR2 as FQGTGA. As DNA, the CDR3 is TGTGCCAGCAGCTTATCTTCAGCGGGCTACAATGAGCAGTTCTTC. Protein sequence: CASSLSSAGYNEQFF.

Written as DNA, the CDR3 is TGTGCCAGCAGCTCAGATTTATTATCTGGAAACACCATATATTTT. This encodes CASSSDLLSGNTIYF. The chain combines TRBV5-5 with TRBJ1-3, with unresolved D. V was cut by 3 bases and J by 1 base, with 11 bases left in between. The CDR3 runs to 15 residues. CDR1 is SGHKS, CDR2 YYEKEE, per germline (reference sequence).

The rearrangement joins TRBV4-2 to TRBJ2-1; 15 nucleotides agree with TRBD2. The trim removed 4 bases at V and 2 bases at J, leaving 9 bases unmatched. There are 19 residues in the CDR3. The germline CDR1 and CDR2 sequences are LGHNA and YNFKEQ. CDR3 region: CASSPWGLAGGRPYNEQFF. The CDR3, as DNA: TGTGCCAGCAGCCCCTGGGGACTAGCGGGAGGTCGGCCCTACAATGAGCAGTTCTTC.

This chain links TRBV15 with TRBJ1-5; D gene uncertain. CDR3 length: 13 residues. V was cut by 7 bases and J by 2 bases, with 9 bases left in between. Germline V lookup: CDR1 LNHNV, CDR2 YYDKDF (reference sequence). The CDR3 is CATKGGGNQPQHF. DNA of the CDR3: TGTGCCACCAAGGGTGGGGGCAATCAGCCCCAGCATTTT.

The chain couples TRBV30 to TRBJ2-3, with D possibly matching TRBD2 (6 bases). Germline V CDR1 and CDR2: GTSNPN, SVGIG (reference sequence). The CDR3 length is 14 residues. V lost 1 base to trimming and J lost 11 bases, with 19 bases between them. The CDR3 loop reads CAWSATWGVGMQYF. The CDR3 DNA sequence: TGTGCCTGGAGTGCCACGTGGGGGGTCGGGATGCAGTATTTT.

The chain has TRBV5-1 and TRBJ1-2, with 8 bases identical to TRBD1. In germline, CDR1 is SGHRS, CDR2 YFSETQ. CDR3 length: 14 amino acids. V trimming: 0 bases; J trimming: 8 bases; junction bases outside the gene matches: 6. The CDR3 loop reads CASSLAGQDGGYTF. In nucleotides, the CDR3 is TGCGCCAGCAGCTTGGCGGGACAGGATGGGGGCTACACCTTC.

This chain uses TRBV5-1 with TRBJ2-7; D is undetermined. Trimming pared 4 bases from V and 1 base from J, leaving 9 bases between. The germline gives CDR1 SGHRS, CDR2 YFSETQ. The CDR3 has 13 residues. The CDR3 DNA reads TGCGCCAGCAGCACGGACGGATCCTACGAGCAGTACTTC. As protein: CASSTDGSYEQYF. Full variable domain (remainder filled in from reference TRBV5-1 and TRBJ2-7): KAGVTQTPRYLIKTRGQQVTLSCSPISGHRSVSWYQQTPGQGLQFLFEYFSETQRNKGNFPGRFSGRQFSNSRSEMNVSTLELGDSALYLCASSTDGSYEQYFGPGTRLTVT.

The chain employs TRBV7-2 and TRBJ2-4; no definite D call. CDR1 SGHTA and CDR2 FQGNSA come from the germline V gene. V was cut by 1 base and J by 6 bases, with 7 bases left in between. The CDR3 contains 13 residues. CDR3: CASSLGGPNIQYF. CDR3 sequence (DNA): TGTGCCAGCAGCTTAGGCGGACCAAACATTCAGTACTTC.

The chain has TRBV25-1 and TRBJ2-3, with D possibly TRBD1 on 5 matching bases. This CDR3 comprises 14 residues. Trimming cost V 3 bases and J 4 bases, with 11 bases left between them. The germline CDR1 and CDR2 sequences are MGHDK and SYGVNS. The chain's CDR3 is CASSDQGWADTQYF. Written as DNA, the CDR3 is TGTGCCAGCAGTGATCAGGGCTGGGCAGATACGCAGTATTTT.

The genes are TRBV5-1 and TRBJ2-5, with TRBD1 matching over 7 bases. Germline V gene sequence: CDR1 SGHRS, CDR2 YFSETQ. Trimming removed 0 bases from V and 4 bases from J; junction bases left unmatched: 6. The CDR3 consists of 15 residues. The CDR3 protein is CASSLGQGIGETQYF. CDR3 bases: TGCGCCAGCAGCTTGGGACAGGGAATAGGAGAGACCCAGTACTTC.

The genes are TRBV28 and TRBJ1-4; D is uncertain. V lost 2 bases to trimming and J lost 13 bases, with 14 bases between them. There are 13 residues in the CDR3. Germline V gene data show CDR1 as MDHEN and CDR2 as SYDVKM. The DNA of the CDR3 is TGTGCCAGCAGTTTAGGGTCCCATCGGGGACTGTTTTTT. Translation: CASSLGSHRGLFF. Full variable domain (outside the CDR3, taken from reference TRBV28 and TRBJ1-4): DVKVTQSSRYLVKRTGEKVFLECVQDMDHENMFWYRQDPGLGLRLIYFSYDVKMKEKGDIPEGYSVSREKKERFSLILESASTNQTSMYLCASSLGSHRGLFFGSGTQLSVL.

V gene TRBV6-5 combines with J gene TRBJ1-1; D remains unclear. V gave up 6 bases and J gave up 5 bases, with 13 bases separating them. Germline V gene lookup returns CDR1 MNHEY and CDR2 SVGAGI. The CDR3 is 13 residues long. The CDR3, as DNA: TGTGCCAGCAGCCTCTTGGGTCGAACTGAAGCTTTCTTT. This sequence encodes CASSLLGRTEAFF.

This chain connects TRBV28 to TRBJ2-3, with 7 bases fitting TRBD2. J was trimmed by 8 bases and V by 8 bases; bases with no gene match: 13. The CDR3 contains 14 residues. The germline CDR1 and CDR2 sequences are MDHEN and SYDVKM. The DNA of the CDR3 is TGTGCCAGCCAACTGGGACTACTTTGGGGTACGCAGTATTTT. This gives the protein CASQLGLLWGTQYF.

This chain links TRBV9 with TRBJ1-1; tentatively, D is TRBD1 (5 bases). V shed 4 bases and J shed 3 bases, with 16 bases lying between them. This CDR3 contains 15 residues. Germline loops: CDR1 SGDLS, CDR2 YYNGEE. The CDR3 spells CASSSRTPSDTEAFF. For the CDR3, the DNA is TGTGCCAGCAGCTCCAGGACACCTTCGGACACTGAAGCTTTCTTT.